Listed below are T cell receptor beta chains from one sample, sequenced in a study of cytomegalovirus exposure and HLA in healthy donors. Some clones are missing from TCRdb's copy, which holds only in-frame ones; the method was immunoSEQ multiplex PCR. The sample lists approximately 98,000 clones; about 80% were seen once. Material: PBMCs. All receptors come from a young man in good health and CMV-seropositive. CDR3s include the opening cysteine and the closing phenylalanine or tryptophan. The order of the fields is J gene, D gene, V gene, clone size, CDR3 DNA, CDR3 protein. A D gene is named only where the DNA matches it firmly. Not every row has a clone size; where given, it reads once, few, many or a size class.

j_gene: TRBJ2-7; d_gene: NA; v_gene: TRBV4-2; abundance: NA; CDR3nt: TGTGCCAGCAGCCAAGTACGCGGGGCCTCCTACGAGCAGTACTTC; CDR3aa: CASSQVRGASYEQYF
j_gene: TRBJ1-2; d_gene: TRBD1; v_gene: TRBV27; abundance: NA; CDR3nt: TGTGCCAGCAGTTATTCAGGGGGCTATGGCTACACCTTC; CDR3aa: CASSYSGGYGYTF
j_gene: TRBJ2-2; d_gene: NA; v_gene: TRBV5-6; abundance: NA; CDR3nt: TGTGCCAGCGGGCGGGACCCTAGCTCCGGGGAGCTGTTTTTT; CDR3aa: CASGRDPSSGELFF
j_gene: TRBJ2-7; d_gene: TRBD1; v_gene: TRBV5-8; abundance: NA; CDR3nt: TGTGCCAGAGTAGGACAGGGACAAGTAGAGGAGTACTTC; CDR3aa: CARVGQGQVEEYF
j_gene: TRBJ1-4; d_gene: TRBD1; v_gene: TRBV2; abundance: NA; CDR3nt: TGTGCCAGCAGTGGCCAACGACGACAGGGACCCTATGAAAAACTGTTTTTT; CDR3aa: CASSGQRRQGPYEKLFF
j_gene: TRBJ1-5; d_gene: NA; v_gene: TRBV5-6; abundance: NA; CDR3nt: TGTGCCAGCAGCTTGGGCGGGGGCAATCAGCCCCAGCATTTT; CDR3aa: CASSLGGGNQPQHF
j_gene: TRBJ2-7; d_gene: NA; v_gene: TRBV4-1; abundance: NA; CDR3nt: TGCGCCAGCAGCCAAGAGAGTGCCTACGAGCAGTACTTC; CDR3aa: CASSQESAYEQYF
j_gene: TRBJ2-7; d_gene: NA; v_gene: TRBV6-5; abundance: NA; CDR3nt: TGTGCCAGCAGTTACTCGCCAGACACCTACGAGCAGTACTTC; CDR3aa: CASSYSPDTYEQYF
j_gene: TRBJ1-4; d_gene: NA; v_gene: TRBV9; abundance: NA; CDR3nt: TGTGCCAGCAGCGTAGGAATCTCGGGGGGAAATGAAAAACTGTTTTTT; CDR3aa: CASSVGISGGNEKLFF
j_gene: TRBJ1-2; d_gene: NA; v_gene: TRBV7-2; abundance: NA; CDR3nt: TGTGCCAGCTGCCCGCCGGGACTTATAAACTATGGCTACACCTTC; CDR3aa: CASCPPGLINYGYTF
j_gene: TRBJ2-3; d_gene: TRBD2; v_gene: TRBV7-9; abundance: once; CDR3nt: TGTGCCAGCAGCTTAGGGCTAGCGGGGGCAACAGATACGCAGTATTTT; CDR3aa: CASSLGLAGATDTQYF
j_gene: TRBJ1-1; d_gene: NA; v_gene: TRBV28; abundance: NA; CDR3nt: TGTGCCAGCAGTTTTACAGGCCCCTACACTGAAGCTTTCTTT; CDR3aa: CASSFTGPYTEAFF
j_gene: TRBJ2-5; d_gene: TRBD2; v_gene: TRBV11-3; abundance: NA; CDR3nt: TGTGCCAGCAGCTTAGGCGCGGGGGAGGGGGAGACCCAGTACTTC; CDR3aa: CASSLGAGEGETQYF
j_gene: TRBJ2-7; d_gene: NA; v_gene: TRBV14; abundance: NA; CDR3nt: TGTGCCAGCAGCCAAGTTTCCGGCAGGGTGTTTAGCGAGCAGTACTTC; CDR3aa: CASSQVSGRVFSEQYF
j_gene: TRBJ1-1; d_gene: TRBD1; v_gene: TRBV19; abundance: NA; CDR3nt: TGTGCCAGTCGGGGACAGGGCCCGAACACTGAAGCTTTCTTT; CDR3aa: CASRGQGPNTEAFF
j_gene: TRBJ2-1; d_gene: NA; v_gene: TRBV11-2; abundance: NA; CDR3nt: TGTGCCAGCAGCTTAGTCCTCCATCAGGGGGAGCAGTTCTTC; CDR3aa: CASSLVLHQGEQFF
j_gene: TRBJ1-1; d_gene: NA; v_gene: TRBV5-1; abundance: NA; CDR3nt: TGCGCCAGCAGCTCAAGTCGGGGGGTTCGGACTGAAGCTTTCTTT; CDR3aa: CASSSSRGVRTEAFF
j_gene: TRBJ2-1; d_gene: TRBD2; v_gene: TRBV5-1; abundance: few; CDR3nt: TGCGCCAGCAGCTTGATCGGGGGGGCCGGAGAGCAGTTCTTC; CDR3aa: CASSLIGGAGEQFF
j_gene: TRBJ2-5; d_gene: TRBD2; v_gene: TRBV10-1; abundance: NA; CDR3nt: TGCGCCAGCAGAGAGACTAGCGGGGGGGCGGAGACCCAGTACTTC; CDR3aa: CASRETSGGAETQYF
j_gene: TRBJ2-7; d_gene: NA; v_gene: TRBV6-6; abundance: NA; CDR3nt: TGTGCCAGCAGTTACTCTGGAGGGGGCGGAAACGAGCAGTACTTC; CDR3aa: CASSYSGGGGNEQYF
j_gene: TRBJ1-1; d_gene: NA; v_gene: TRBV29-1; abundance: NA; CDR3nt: TGCAGCGCCCCAGAGAACACTGAAGCTTTCTTT; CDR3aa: CSAPENTEAFF
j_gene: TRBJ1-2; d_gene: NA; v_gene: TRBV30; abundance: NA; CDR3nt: TGTGCCTGGAGTGACCCTAACAGAAACTATGGCTACACCTTC; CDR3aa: CAWSDPNRNYGYTF
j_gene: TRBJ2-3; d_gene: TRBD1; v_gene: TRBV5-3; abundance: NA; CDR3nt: TGTGCCAGGAGACAGGGGAAAACAGATACGCAGTATTTT; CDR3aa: CARRQGKTDTQYF
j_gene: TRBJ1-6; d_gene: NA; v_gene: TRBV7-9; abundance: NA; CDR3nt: TGTGCCAGCAGCTTAGCTGGACAGCCCCATAATTCACCCCTCCACTTT; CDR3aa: CASSLAGQPHNSPLHF
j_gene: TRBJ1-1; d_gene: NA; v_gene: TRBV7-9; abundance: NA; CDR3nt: TGTGCCAGCAGCTTAGATGCTCGAGGAGCTTTCTTT; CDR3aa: CASSLDARGAFF
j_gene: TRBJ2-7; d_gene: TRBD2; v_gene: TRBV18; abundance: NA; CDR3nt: TGTGCCAGCTCGGCCGGGGGGGCGGCCTACGAGCAGTACTTC; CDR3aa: CASSAGGAAYEQYF
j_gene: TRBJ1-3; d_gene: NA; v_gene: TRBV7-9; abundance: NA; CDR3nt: TGTGCCAGCAGCTTAGTCGGGGGAGGGGCCTCTGGAAACACCATATATTTT; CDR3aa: CASSLVGGGASGNTIYF
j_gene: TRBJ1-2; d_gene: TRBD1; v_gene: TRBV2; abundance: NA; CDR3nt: TGTGCCAGCAGTCCCGGACAGGGAGGAATTAACTATGGCTACACCTTC; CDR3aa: CASSPGQGGINYGYTF
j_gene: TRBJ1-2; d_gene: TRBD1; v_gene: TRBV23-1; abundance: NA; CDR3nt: TGCGCCAGCAGTCGGACACAGGGGGCGCGTCCATTACTCCAGCCCTATGGCTACACCTTC; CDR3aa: CASSRTQGARPLLQPYGYTF
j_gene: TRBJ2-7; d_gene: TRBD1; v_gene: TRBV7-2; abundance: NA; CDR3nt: TGTGCCAGCAGCTTAGTTTCACAGGGGGCTTACGAGCAGTACTTC; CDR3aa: CASSLVSQGAYEQYF
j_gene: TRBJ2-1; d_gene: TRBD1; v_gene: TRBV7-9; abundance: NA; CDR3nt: TGTGCCAGCAGCTTAGCGGGGACAGGGTCCAATGAGCAGTTCTTC; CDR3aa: CASSLAGTGSNEQFF
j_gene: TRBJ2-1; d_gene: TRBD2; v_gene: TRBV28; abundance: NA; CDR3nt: TGTGCCAGCAGTTTATGGACTAGCGGAGATATCTACAATGAGCAGTTCTTC; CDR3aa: CASSLWTSGDIYNEQFF
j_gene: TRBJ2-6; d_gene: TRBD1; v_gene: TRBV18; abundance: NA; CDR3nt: TGTGCCAGCTCAGGCAGCGAACAGGGGGATCGCTCTGGGGCCAACGTCCTGACTTTC; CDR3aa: CASSGSEQGDRSGANVLTF
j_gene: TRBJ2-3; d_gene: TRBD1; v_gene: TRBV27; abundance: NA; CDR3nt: TGTGCCAGCAGTTTCGGGACAGGAGGTACAGATACGCAGTATTTT; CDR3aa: CASSFGTGGTDTQYF
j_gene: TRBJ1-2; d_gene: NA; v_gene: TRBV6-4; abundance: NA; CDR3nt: TGTGCCAGCAGTGACTCGATAAGGGGAGGTGGCTACACCTTC; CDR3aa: CASSDSIRGGGYTF
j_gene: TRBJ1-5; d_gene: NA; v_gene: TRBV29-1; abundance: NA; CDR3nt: TGCAGCGTTGGGATGCGGGAGGGCAATCAGCCCCAGCATTTT; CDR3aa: CSVGMREGNQPQHF
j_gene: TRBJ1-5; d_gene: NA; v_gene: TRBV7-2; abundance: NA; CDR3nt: TGTGCCAGCAGCTTAGTGGTGGCGGGCAATCAGCCCCAGCATTTT; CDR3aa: CASSLVVAGNQPQHF
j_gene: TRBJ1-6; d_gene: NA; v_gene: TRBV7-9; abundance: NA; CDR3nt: TGTGCCAGCAGCTTACATACTACCGGTTCACCCCTCCACTTT; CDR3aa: CASSLHTTGSPLHF
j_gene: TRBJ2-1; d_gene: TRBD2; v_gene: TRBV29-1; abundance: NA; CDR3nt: TGCAGCGTTGAATTTCCAAGAAGGGGACTAGCGGGAGCTAATGGGCAGTTCTTC; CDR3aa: CSVEFPRRGLAGANGQFF
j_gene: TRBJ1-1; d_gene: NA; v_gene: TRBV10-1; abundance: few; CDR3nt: TGCGCCAGCAGTGAGTCGCTATCGAACACTGAAGCTTTCTTT; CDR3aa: CASSESLSNTEAFF
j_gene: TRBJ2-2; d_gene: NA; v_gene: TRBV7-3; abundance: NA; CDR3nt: TGTGCCAGCAGCAAAACAGCTACCGGGGAGCTGTTTTTT; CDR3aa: CASSKTATGELFF
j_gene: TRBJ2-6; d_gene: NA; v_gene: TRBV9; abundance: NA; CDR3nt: TGTGCCAGCAGCGTACCTAGAAACTCTGGGGCCAACGTCCTGACTTTC; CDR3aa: CASSVPRNSGANVLTF
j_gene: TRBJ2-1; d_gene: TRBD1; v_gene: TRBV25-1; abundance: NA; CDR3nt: TGTGCCATCGACAGGGTTGGTGAGCAGTTCTTC; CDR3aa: CAIDRVGEQFF
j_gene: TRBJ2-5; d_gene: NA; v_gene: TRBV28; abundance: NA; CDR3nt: TGTGCCAGCATTCCCTCTGGGGGACTCAAAGAGACCCAGTACTTC; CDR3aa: CASIPSGGLKETQYF
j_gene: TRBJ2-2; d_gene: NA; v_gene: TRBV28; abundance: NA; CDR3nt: TGTGCCAGCAGTCTGGGACTTTACACCGGGGAGCTGTTTTTT; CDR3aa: CASSLGLYTGELFF